The clone carrying this TCR beta chain has just one count. The source of the sample is a study of T cell changes during pregnancy in multiple sclerosis. V dropped 0 bases and J dropped 7 bases, with 11 bases sitting between them. Germline CDR1 reads SGHNT; CDR2 reads YYREEE (reference sequence). The CDR3 loop spans 15 amino acids. The method was immunoSEQ multiplex PCR; TCRdb's version includes in-frame clones alone and lacks a portion of them. The data contain 60,000 or so clones, roughly 87% of them singletons. The sequence came from a female donor with multiple sclerosis, enrolled in a pregnancy study. V is TRBV5-4 and J is TRBJ1-6, with a possible D match to TRBD1 (5 bases). The specimen comprised peripheral blood, sampled in the first trimester of pregnancy. Here the CDR3 DNA reads TGTGCCAGCAGCTTGGCGGGGGGAGAAAATTCACCCCTCCACTTT. Translated: CASSLAGGENSPLHF.